A selection of T cell receptor beta chains follows, all from one sample in a study of blood T cell repertoires in COVID-19. Profiling relied on immunoSEQ multiplex PCR, and the TCRdb table lists in-frame clones only, not all of them. The sample consists of about 130,000 clones, around 83% of them appearing once. The material sequenced was peripheral blood. The receptors come from a human donor in a cohort sampled during active COVID-19. Each CDR3 is given with its conserved first and last residue. Clone size is not always given. Where it is, it says once, few, many or a class for expanded clones.

14,TRBJ2-7,TRBV6-5,few,CASTGQGGMDEQYF
15,TRBJ2-2,TRBV7-2,-,CASSRTSGTLGELFF
14,TRBJ2-3,TRBV5-1,-,CASSPLAEPDTQYF
16,TRBJ1-5,TRBV27,-,CASSLSTGTVNQPQHF
17,TRBJ1-6,TRBV28,-,CASSLPGQGAGNSPLHF
14,TRBJ2-1,TRBV5-4,-,CASSSGTSGSEQFF
16,TRBJ1-6,TRBV5-4,-,CASSSGTGERNSPLHF
14,TRBJ2-2,TRBV19,-,CASSILRSTGELFF
16,TRBJ1-1,TRBV6-5,-,CASSYPRQTKNTEAFF
14,TRBJ1-2,TRBV6-2/TRBV6-3,-,CASSYSVSNYGYTF
14,TRBJ2-1,TRBV11-2,-,CASSLVGGGNEQFF
15,TRBJ2-5,TRBV9,once,CASSVDWGGTETQYF
14,TRBJ1-4,TRBV21-1,-,CANVRPRSNEKLFF
16,TRBJ2-3,TRBV7-2,-,CASSLASVGPTDTQYF
15,TRBJ2-2,TRBV5-1,-,CASSLSSDLSGELFF
13,TRBJ2-7,TRBV7-6,-,CASSFSNSYEQYF
15,TRBJ2-3,TRBV29-1,once,CSVEDRGARPDTQYF
16,TRBJ2-5,TRBV7-8,-,CASRLGRGGRQETQYF
12,TRBJ1-2,TRBV6-5,-,CASTPGGSSYTF
13,TRBJ1-2,TRBV30,-,CAWTGSDGNGYTF
16,TRBJ2-2,TRBV12-5,-,CASGSPGREFVGELFF
18,TRBJ1-5,TRBV30,-,CAWSVRTGGLYSNQPQHF
17,TRBJ1-2,TRBV19,-,CASSILGASKVKYGYTF
13,TRBJ1-1,TRBV30,-,CAWSVGWGQEAFF
13,TRBJ1-3,TRBV5-1,-,CASSTQGRDTIYF
11,TRBJ2-5,TRBV20-1,-,CSARDLETQYF
13,TRBJ1-1,TRBV5-6,-,CASSFGAAQGPFF
16,TRBJ2-1,TRBV11-3,few,CASSFRGSFRENEQFF
15,TRBJ1-1,TRBV6-5,-,CASSLGAGGSSVAFF
13,TRBJ1-5,TRBV6-2/TRBV6-3,-,CASSYLVPGEQHF
15,TRBJ2-3,TRBV5-6,-,CASSLLAGDTDTQYF
14,TRBJ1-2,TRBV15,-,CATSRGGQYYGYTF
16,TRBJ2-2,TRBV5-4,-,CASSPPGLPNTGELFF
14,TRBJ2-4,TRBV19,-,CASSMSPGSDIQYF
13,TRBJ1-2,TRBV19,-,CASSIRRDYGYTF
14,TRBJ2-3,TRBV7-2,-,CASSLSPGSDTQYF
17,TRBJ1-2,TRBV5-6,-,CASSLMITAQSSGGYTF
16,TRBJ2-5,TRBV4-3,few,CASSQDVQRGYETQYF
15,TRBJ2-2,TRBV3-1/TRBV3-2,-,CASSIAGGPRLELFF
16,TRBJ2-1,TRBV9,-,CASSAPTSGSSWEQFF
13,TRBJ1-1,TRBV6-2/TRBV6-3,-,CASSGVGGTEAFF
12,TRBJ2-1,TRBV30,-,CAWSVRKGEQFF
13,TRBJ2-2,TRBV6-5,-,CASSFSITGELFF
10,TRBJ1-2,TRBV29-1,-,CSAQGSGYTF
15,TRBJ1-4,TRBV5-1,-,CASSSLTGLGEKLFF
16,TRBJ2-2,TRBV19,-,CASTPRDRGWVGELFF
21,TRBJ2-6,TRBV5-1,-,CASSLDGTLLAGSSGANVLTF
16,TRBJ1-2,TRBV4-3,once,CASSHLGRQGNYGYTF
15,TRBJ1-1,TRBV25-1,-,CASSPWKGENTEAFF
12,TRBJ2-3,TRBV29-1,-,CSVETGTDTQYF
16,TRBJ2-3,TRBV6-6,-,CASSFGGAWSTDTQYF
11,TRBJ1-1,TRBV12-5,-,CASGLYTEAFF
13,TRBJ2-1,TRBV7-9,-,CASSPSGLNEQFF
11,TRBJ2-7,TRBV7-2,-,CASSPRYEQYF